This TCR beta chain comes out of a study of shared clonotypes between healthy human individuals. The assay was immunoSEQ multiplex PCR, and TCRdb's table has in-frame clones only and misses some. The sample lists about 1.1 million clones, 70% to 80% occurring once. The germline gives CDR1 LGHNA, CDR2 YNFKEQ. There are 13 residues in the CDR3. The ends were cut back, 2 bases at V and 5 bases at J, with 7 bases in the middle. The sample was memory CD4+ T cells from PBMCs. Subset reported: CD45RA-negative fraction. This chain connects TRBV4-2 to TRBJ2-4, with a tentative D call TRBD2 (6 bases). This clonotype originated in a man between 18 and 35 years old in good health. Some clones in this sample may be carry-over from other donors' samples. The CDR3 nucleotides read TGTGCCAGCAGCCAACCGGGGGAAAACATTCAGTACTTC. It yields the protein CASSQPGENIQYF.